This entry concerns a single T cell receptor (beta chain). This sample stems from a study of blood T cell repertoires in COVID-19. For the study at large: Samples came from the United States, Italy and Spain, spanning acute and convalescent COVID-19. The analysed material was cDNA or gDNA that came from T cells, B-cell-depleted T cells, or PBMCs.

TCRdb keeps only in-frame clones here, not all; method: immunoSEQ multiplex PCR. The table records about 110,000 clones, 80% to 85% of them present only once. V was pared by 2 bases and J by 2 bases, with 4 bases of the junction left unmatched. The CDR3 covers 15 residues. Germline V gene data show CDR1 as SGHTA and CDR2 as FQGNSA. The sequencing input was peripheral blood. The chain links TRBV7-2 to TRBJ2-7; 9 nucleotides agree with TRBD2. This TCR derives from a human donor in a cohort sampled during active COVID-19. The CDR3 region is CASSLLTSGPYEQYF. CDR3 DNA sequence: TGTGCCAGCAGCTTATTGACTAGCGGCCCCTACGAGCAGTACTTC.